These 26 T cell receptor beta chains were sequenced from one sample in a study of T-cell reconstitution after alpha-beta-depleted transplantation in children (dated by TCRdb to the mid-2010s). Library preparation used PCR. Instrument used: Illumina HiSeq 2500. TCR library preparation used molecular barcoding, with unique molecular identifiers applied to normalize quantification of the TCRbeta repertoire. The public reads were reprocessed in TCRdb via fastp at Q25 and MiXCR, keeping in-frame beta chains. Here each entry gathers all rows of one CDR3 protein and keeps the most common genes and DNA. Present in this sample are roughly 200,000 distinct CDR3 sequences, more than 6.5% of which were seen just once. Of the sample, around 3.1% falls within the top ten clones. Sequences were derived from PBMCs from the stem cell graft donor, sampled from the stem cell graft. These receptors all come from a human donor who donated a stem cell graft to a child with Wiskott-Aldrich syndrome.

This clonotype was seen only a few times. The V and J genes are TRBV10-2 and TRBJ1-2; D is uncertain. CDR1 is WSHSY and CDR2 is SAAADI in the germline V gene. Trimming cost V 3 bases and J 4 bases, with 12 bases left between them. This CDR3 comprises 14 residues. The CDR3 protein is CASSDGGKGYGYTF. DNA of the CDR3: TGCGCCAGCAGTGATGGAGGGAAGGGCTATGGCTACACCTTC.

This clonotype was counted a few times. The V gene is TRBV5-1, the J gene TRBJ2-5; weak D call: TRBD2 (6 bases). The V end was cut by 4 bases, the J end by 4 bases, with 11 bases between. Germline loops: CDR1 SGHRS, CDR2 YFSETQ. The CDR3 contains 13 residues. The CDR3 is CASSPGVAETQYF. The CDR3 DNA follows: TGCGCCAGCAGCCCGGGAGTAGCAGAGACCCAGTACTTC.

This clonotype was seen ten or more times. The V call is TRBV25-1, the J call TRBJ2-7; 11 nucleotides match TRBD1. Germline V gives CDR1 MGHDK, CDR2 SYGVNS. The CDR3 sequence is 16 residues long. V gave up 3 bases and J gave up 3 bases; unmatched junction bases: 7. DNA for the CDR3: TGTGCCAGCAGTGACCGGGACAGGGGGGCCTTCTACGAGCAGTACTTC. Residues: CASSDRDRGAFYEQYF.

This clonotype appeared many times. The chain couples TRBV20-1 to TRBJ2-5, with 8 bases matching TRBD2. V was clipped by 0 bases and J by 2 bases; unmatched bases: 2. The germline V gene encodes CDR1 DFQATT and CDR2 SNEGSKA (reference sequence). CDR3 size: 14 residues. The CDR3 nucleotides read TGCAGTGCTAGAGACCCGGGGGGGCAAGAGACCCAGTACTTC. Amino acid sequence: CSARDPGGQETQYF.

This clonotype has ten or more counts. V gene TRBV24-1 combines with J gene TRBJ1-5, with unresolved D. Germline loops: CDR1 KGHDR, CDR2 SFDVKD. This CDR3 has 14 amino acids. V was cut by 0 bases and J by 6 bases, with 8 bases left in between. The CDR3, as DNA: TGTGCCACCAGTGATTTGAACGGAGGTCAGCCCCAGCATTTT. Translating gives CATSDLNGGQPQHF.

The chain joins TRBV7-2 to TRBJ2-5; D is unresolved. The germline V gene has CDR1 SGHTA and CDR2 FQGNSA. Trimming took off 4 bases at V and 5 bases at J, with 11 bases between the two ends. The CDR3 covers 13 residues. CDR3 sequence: CASSSIRTETQYF. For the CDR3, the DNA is TGTGCCAGCAGCTCAATCCGAACCGAGACCCAGTACTTC.

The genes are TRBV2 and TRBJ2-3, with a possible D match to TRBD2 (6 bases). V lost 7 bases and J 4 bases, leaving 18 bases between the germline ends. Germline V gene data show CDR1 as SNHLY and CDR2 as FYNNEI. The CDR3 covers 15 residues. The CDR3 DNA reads TGTGCCAGCACCTCACCGGCGGGGAGAGCAGATACGCAGTATTTT. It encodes CASTSPAGRADTQYF.

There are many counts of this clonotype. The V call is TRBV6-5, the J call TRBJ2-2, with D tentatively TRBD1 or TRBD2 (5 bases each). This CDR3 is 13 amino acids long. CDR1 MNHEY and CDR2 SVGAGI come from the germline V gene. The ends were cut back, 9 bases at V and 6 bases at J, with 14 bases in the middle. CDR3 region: CARGDGEAGELFF. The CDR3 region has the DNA TGTGCCAGAGGGGACGGAGAAGCCGGGGAGCTGTTTTTT.

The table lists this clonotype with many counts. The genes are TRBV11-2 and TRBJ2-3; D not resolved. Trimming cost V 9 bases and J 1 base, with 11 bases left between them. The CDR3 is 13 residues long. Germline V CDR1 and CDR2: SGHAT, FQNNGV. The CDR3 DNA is TGTGCCAGTCAGTTTACGGGCACAGATACGCAGTATTTT. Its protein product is CASQFTGTDTQYF.

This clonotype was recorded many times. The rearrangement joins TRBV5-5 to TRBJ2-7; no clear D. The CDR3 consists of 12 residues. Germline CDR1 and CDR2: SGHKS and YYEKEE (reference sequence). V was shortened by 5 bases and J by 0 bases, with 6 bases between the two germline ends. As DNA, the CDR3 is TGTGCCAGCAGTGACCCCTCCTACGAGCAGTACTTC. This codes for CASSDPSYEQYF.

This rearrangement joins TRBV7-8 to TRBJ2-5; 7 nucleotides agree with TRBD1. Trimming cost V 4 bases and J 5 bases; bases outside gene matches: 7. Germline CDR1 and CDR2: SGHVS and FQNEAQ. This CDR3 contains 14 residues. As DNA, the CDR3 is TGTGCCAGCAGCTCTGTGACAGGGACGGAGACCCAGTACTTC. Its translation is CASSSVTGTETQYF.

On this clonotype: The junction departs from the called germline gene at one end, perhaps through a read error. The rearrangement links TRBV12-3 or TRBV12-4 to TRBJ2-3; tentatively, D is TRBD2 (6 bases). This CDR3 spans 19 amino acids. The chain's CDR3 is CAISFSGYRFRSGTDTQYF. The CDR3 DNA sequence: TGTGCCATCAGTTTTAGCGGATATAGGTTCCGCTCGGGGACAGATACGCAGTATTTT.

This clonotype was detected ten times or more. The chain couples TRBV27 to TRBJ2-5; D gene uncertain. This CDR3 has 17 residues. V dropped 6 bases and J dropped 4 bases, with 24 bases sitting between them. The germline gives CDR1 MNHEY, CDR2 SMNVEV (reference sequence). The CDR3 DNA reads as TGTGCCAGCAGAAGGGCGTGGGGTACCCCTCACTTAGAGACCCAGTACTTC. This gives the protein CASRRAWGTPHLETQYF.

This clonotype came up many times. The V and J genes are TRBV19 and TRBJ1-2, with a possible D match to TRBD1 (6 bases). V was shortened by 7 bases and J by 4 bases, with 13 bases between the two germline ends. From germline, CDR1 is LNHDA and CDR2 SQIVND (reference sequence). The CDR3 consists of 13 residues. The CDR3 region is CASTGDIFYGYTF. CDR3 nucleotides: TGTGCCAGTACTGGGGACATCTTCTATGGCTACACCTTC.

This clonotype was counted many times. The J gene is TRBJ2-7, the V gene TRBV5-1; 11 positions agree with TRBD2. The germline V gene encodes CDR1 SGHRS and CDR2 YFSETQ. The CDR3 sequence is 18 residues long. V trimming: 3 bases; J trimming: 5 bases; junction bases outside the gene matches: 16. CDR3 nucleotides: TGCGCCAGCAGCTCGCTAGGGACTAGCGGTTACAATCGGCACGAGCAGTACTTC. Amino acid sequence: CASSSLGTSGYNRHEQYF.

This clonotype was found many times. The CDR3 nucleotides read TGCGCCAGCAGCTTGGTAGGGGCGGGTGAGCAGTTCTTC. Protein sequence: CASSLVGAGEQFF. This sequence joins TRBV5-1 and TRBJ2-1, with D perhaps TRBD1 or TRBD2 (5 bases each). V lost 0 bases to trimming and J lost 9 bases, with 10 bases between them. Germline V gene sequence: CDR1 SGHRS, CDR2 YFSETQ. This CDR3 is built from 13 residues.

CDR3 DNA: TGTGCCAGCAGCTTAGGGCGGGAGAACGAGCAGTACTTC. Its protein product is CASSLGRENEQYF. The V call is TRBV7-8, the J call TRBJ2-7, with 7 bases lining up with TRBD2. J gave up 5 bases and V 1 base, and 2 bases lay outside the gene matches. This CDR3 is 13 amino acids long. The germline V gene has CDR1 SGHVS and CDR2 FQNEAQ.

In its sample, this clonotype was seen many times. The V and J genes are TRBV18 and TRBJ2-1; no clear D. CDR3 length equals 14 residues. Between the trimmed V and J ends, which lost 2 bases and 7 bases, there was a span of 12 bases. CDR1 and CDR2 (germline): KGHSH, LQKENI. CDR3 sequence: CASSPSPVINEQFF. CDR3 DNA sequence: TGTGCCAGCTCACCAAGTCCGGTAATAAATGAGCAGTTCTTC. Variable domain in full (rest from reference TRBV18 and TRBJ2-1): NAGVMQNPRHLVRRRGQEARLRCSPMKGHSHVYWYRQLPEEGLKFMVYLQKENIIDESGMPKERFSAEFPKEGPSILRIQQVVRGDSAAYFCASSPSPVINEQFFGPGTRLTVL.

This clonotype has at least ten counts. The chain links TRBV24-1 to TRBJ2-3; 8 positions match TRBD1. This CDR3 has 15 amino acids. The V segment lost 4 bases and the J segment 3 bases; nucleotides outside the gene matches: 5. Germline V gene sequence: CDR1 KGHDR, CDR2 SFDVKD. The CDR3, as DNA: TGTGCCACCAGTGACAGGGGGCGCGGGACAGATACGCAGTATTTT. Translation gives CATSDRGRGTDTQYF.

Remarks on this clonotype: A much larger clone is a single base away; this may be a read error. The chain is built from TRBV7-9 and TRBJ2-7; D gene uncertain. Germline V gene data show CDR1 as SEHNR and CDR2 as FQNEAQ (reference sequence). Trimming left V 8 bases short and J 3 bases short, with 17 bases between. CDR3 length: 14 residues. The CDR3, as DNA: TGTGCCAGCGCATCGTGGTCCCCTAACTACGAGCAGTACTTC. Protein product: CASASWSPNYEQYF.

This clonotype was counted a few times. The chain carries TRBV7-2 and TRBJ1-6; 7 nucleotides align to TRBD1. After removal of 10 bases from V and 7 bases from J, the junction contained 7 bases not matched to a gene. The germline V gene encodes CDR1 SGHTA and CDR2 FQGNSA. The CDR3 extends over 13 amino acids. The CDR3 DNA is TGTGCCATTCGACAGGGTCAAAATTCACCCCTCCACTTT. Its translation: CAIRQGQNSPLHF.

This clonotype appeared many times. The CDR3 protein is CSAQTDSLNEKLFF. CDR3 bases: TGCAGTGCCCAAACGGACAGCCTTAATGAAAAACTGTTTTTT. The V call is TRBV20-1, the J call TRBJ1-4; a possible D gene is TRBD1 (6 bases). Germline-derived CDR1 and CDR2 are DFQATT and SNEGSKA (reference sequence). V was trimmed by 6 bases and J by 4 bases, leaving 15 bases between them. The CDR3 totals 14 residues.

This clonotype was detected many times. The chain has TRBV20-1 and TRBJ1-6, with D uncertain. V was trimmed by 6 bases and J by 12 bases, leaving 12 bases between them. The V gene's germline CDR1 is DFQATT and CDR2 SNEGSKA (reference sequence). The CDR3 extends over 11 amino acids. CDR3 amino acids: CSALTWGPLHF. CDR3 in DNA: TGCAGTGCGCTAACATGGGGACCCCTCCACTTT.

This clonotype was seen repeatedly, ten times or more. The CDR3 nucleotides read TGCAGCGTTGAATCTCGTGAGACAGGGGGCCCTGGAGACTATGGCTACACCTTC. Its protein is CSVESRETGGPGDYGYTF. J is TRBJ1-2 and V is TRBV29-1, with 10 bases identical to TRBD1. J lost 3 bases, V lost 2 bases, and 15 bases had no gene match. This CDR3 contains 18 residues. CDR1 is SQVTM, CDR2 ANQGSEA, per germline.

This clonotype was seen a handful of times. The CDR3 loop reads CASSLSTGEELYEQYF. The DNA of the CDR3 is TGTGCCAGCAGCTTGTCGACAGGGGAGGAGTTGTACGAGCAGTACTTC. This chain uses TRBV5-6 with TRBJ2-7; 8 positions agree with TRBD1. This CDR3 comprises 16 residues. Germline values: CDR1 SGHDT, CDR2 YYEEEE. After removal of 1 base from V and 4 bases from J, the junction contained 10 bases not matched to a gene.

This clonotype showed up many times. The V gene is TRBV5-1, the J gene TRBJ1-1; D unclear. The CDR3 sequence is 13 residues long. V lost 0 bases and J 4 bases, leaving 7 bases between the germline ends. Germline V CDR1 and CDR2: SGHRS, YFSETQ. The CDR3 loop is CASSLDSGTEAFF. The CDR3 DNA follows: TGCGCCAGCAGCTTGGACAGTGGCACTGAAGCTTTCTTT.